This section outlines one TCR beta chain sequence together with its context. Clones were read by immunoSEQ multiplex PCR, and TCRdb kept only the in-frame ones, dropping some. The sample lists about 180,000 clones, 70% to 90% seen once, with approximately 10% in the top ten. Trimming pared 1 base from V and 4 bases from J, leaving 24 bases between. There are 19 residues in the CDR3. Germline V gives CDR1 SEHNR, CDR2 FQNEAQ (reference sequence). This sample was taken from a study of blood T cell repertoires in COVID-19. Whole-study context: Acute and convalescent COVID-19 samples came from the United States, Italy and Spain. From T cells, B-cell-depleted T cells, or PBMCs came the material, which was cDNA or gDNA.

Sequencing was carried out using peripheral blood. The chain links TRBV7-9 to TRBJ2-3; D call uncertain. The sequence derives from a human donor with active or convalescent COVID-19. The donor label of this sample is uncertain. CDR3 residues: CASSLDSGSKGFMADTQYF. The CDR3 DNA sequence: TGTGCCAGCAGCTTAGACTCCGGGTCCAAAGGTTTTATGGCAGATACGCAGTATTTT. Full variable domain (remainder filled in from reference TRBV7-9 and TRBJ2-3): DTGVSQNPRHKITKRGQNVTFRCDPISEHNRLYWYRQTLGQGPEFLTYFQNEAQLEKSRLLSDRFSAERPKGSFSTLEIQRTEQGDSAMYLCASSLDSGSKGFMADTQYFGPGTRLTVL.